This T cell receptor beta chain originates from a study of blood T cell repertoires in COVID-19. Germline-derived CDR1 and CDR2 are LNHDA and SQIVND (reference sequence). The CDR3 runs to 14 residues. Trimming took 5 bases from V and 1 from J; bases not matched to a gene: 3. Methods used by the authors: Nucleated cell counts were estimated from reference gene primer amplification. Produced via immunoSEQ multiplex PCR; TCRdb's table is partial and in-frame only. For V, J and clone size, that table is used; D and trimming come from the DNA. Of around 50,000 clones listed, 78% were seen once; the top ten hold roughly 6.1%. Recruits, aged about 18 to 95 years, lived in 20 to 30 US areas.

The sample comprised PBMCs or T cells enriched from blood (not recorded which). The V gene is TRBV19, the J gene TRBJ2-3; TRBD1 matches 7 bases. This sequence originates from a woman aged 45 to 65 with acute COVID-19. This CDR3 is CASSEGAGTDTQYF. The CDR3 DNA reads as TGTGCCAGTAGTGAGGGGGCCGGCACAGATACGCAGTATTTT.